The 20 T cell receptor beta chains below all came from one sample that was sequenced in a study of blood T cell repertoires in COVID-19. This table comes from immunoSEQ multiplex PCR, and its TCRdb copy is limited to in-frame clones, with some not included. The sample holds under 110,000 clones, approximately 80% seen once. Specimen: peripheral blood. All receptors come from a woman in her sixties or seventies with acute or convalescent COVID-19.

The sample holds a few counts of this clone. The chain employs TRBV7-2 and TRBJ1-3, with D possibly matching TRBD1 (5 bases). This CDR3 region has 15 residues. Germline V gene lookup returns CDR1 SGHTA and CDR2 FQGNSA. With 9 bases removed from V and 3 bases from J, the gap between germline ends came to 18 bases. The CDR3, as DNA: TGTGCCAGTTTCCCGTATCAGGGTGGTGGAAACACCATATATTTT. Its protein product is CASFPYQGGGNTIYF.

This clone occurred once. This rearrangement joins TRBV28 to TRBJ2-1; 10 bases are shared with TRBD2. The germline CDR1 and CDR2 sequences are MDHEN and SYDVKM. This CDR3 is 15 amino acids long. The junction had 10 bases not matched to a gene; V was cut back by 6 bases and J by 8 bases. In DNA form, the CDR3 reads TGTGCCAGCAGCCCGATGGGACTAGCGTCCGATGAGCAGTTCTTC. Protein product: CASSPMGLASDEQFF.

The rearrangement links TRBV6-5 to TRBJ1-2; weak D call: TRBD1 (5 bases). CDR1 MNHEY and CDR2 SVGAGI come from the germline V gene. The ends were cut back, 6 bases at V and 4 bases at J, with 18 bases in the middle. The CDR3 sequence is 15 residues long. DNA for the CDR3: TGTGCCAGCAGGGACCGAACGACAGCCTCCTATGGCTACACCTTC. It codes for CASRDRTTASYGYTF.

In nucleotides, the CDR3 is TGTGCCAGCAGTATACAGGACCATAGCAATCAGCCCCAGCATTTT. Translating it yields CASSIQDHSNQPQHF. This chain joins TRBV28 and TRBJ1-5, with a weak D call TRBD1 (5 bases). The germline gives CDR1 MDHEN, CDR2 SYDVKM. The CDR3 runs to 15 residues. Trimming pared 5 bases from V and 0 bases from J, leaving 11 bases between.

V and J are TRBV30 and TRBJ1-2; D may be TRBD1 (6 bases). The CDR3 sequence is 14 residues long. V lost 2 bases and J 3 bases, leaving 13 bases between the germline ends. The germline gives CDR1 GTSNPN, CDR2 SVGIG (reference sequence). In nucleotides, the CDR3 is TGTGCCTGGAGTCCTTATGACAGGTACTATGGCTACACCTTC. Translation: CAWSPYDRYYGYTF.

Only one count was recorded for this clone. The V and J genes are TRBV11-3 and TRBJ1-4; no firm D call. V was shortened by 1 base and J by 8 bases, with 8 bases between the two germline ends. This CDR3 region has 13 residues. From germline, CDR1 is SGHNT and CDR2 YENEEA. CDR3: CASSLVTGEKLFF. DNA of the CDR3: TGTGCCAGCAGCTTAGTCACGGGGGAAAAACTGTTTTTT. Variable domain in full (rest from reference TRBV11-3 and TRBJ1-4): EAGVVQSPRYKIIEKKQPVAFWCNPISGHNTLYWYLQNLGQGPELLIRYENEEAVDDSQLPKDRFSAERLKGVDSTLKIQPAELGDSAVYLCASSLVTGEKLFFGSGTQLSVL.

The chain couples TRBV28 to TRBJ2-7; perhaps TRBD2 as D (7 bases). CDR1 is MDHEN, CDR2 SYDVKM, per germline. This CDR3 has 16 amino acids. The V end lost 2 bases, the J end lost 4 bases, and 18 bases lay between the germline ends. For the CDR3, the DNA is TGTGCCAGCAGTTTAGTACGGGGGGCCGGTGGTTACGAGCAGTACTTC. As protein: CASSLVRGAGGYEQYF. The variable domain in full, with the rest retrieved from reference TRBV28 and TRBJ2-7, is DVKVTQSSRYLVKRTGEKVFLECVQDMDHENMFWYRQDPGLGLRLIYFSYDVKMKEKGDIPEGYSVSREKKERFSLILESASTNQTSMYLCASSLVRGAGGYEQYFGPGTRLTVT.

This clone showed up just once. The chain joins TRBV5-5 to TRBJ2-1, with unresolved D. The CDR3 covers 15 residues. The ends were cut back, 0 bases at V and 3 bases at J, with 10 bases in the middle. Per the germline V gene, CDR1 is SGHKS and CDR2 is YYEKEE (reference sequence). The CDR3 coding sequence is TGTGCCAGCAGCTTGGGGCACCACCTCTACAATGAGCAGTTCTTC. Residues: CASSLGHHLYNEQFF.

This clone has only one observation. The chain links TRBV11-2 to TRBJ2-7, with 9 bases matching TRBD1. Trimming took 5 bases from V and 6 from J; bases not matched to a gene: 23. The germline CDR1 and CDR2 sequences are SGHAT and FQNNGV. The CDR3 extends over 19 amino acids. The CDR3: CASSPRRDRALGWRGEQYF. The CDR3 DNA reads TGTGCCAGCAGCCCCAGGAGGGACAGGGCCCTTGGATGGCGAGGCGAGCAGTACTTC. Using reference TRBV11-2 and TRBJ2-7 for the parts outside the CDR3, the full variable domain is EAGVAQSPRYKIIEKRQSVAFWCNPISGHATLYWYQQILGQGPKLLIQFQNNGVVDDSQLPKDRFSAERLKGVDSTLKIQPAKLEDSAVYLCASSPRRDRALGWRGEQYFGPGTRLTVT.

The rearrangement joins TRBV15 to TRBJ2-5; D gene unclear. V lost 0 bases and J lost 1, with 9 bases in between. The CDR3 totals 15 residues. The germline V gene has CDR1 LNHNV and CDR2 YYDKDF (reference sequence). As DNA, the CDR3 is TGTGCCACCAGCAGAGATCTCGGAGTCCAAGAGACCCAGTACTTC. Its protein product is CATSRDLGVQETQYF.

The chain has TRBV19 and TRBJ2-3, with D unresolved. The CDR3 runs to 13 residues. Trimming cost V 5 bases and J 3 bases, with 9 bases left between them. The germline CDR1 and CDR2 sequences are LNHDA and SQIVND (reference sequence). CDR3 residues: CASSSPGTDTQYF. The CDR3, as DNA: TGTGCCAGTAGTTCCCCCGGGACAGATACGCAGTATTTT.

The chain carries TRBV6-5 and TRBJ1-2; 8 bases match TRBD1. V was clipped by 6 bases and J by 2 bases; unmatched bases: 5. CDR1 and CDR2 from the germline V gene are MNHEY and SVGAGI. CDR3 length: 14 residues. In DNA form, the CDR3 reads TGTGCCAGCAGATTAACAGGGGGAAACTATGGCTACACCTTC. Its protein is CASRLTGGNYGYTF.

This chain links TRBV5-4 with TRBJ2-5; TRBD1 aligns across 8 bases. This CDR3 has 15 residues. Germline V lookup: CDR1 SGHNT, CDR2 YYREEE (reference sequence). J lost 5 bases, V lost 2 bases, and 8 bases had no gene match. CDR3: CASSFAQGASETQYF. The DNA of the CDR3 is TGTGCCAGCAGCTTCGCGCAGGGGGCGTCGGAGACCCAGTACTTC. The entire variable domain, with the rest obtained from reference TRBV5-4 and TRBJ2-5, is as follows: ETGVTQSPTHLIKTRGQQVTLRCSSQSGHNTVSWYQQALGQGPQFIFQYYREEENGRGNFPPRFSGLQFPNYSSELNVNALELDDSALYLCASSFAQGASETQYFGPGTRLLVL.

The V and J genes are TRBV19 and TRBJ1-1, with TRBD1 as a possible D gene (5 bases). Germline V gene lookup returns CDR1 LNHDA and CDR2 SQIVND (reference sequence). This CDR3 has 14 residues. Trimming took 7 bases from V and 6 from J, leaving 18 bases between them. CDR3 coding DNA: TGTGCCAGTAAAATGGAAGGGGCGAAGGCTGAAGCTTTCTTT. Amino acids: CASKMEGAKAEAFF. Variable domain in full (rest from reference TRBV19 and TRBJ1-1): DGGITQSPKYLFRKEGQNVTLSCEQNLNHDAMYWYRQDPGQGLRLIYYSQIVNDFQKGDIAEGYSVSREKKESFPLTVTSAQKNPTAFYLCASKMEGAKAEAFFGQGTRLTVV.

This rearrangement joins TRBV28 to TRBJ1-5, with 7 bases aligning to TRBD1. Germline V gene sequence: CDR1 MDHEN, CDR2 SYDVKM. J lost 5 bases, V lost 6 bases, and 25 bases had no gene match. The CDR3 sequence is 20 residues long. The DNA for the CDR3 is TGTGCCAGCAGCCATAGACCCCTTCGACAGGGACGGGCGTTGTATCAGCCCCAGCATTTT. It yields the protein CASSHRPLRQGRALYQPQHF.

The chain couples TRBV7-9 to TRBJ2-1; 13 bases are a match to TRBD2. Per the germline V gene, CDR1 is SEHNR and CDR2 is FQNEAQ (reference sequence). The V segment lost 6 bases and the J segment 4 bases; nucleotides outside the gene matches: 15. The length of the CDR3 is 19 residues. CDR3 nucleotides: TGTGCCAGCAGGCTAACCGGGACTAGCGGGAAGGTAGGGTACAATGAGCAGTTCTTC. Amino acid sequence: CASRLTGTSGKVGYNEQFF. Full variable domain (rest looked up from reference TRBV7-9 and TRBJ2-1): DTGVSQNPRHKITKRGQNVTFRCDPISEHNRLYWYRQTLGQGPEFLTYFQNEAQLEKSRLLSDRFSAERPKGSFSTLEIQRTEQGDSAMYLCASRLTGTSGKVGYNEQFFGPGTRLTVL.

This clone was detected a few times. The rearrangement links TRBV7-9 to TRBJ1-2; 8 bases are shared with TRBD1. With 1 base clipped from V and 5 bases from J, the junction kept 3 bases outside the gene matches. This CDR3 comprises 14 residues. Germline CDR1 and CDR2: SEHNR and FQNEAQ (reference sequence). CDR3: CASSLDQGAYGYTF. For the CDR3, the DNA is TGTGCCAGCAGCTTAGATCAGGGGGCGTATGGCTACACCTTC.

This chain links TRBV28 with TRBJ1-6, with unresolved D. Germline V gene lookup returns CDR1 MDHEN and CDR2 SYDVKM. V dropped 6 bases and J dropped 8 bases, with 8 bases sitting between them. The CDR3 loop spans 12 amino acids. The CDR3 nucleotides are TGTGCCAGCAGCACAGCAGATTCACCCCTCCACTTT. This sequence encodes CASSTADSPLHF.

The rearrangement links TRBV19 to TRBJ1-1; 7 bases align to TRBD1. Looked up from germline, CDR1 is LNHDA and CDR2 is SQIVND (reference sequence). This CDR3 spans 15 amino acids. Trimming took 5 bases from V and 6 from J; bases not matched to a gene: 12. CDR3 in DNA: TGTGCCAGTAGTGACGGGACAGCAGTCTCCCCTGAAGCTTTCTTT. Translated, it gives CASSDGTAVSPEAFF.

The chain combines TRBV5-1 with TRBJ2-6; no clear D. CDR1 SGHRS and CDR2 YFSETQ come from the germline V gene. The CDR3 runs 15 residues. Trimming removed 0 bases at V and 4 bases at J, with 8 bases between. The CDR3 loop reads CASSLVASGANVLTF. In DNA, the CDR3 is TGCGCCAGCAGCTTGGTAGCTTCGGGGGCCAACGTCCTGACTTTC.